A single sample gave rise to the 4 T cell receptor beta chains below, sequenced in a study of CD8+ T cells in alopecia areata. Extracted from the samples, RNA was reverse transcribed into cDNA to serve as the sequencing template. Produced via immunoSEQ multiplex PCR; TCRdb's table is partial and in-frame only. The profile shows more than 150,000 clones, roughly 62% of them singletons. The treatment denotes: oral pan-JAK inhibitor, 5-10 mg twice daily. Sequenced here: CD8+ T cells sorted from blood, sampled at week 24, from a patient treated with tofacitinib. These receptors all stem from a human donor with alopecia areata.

CDR3 coding DNA: TGCGCCAGCAGCCGCCAGGACACCTATAATTCACCCCTCCACTTT. It is translated as CASSRQDTYNSPLHF. This rearrangement joins TRBV4-1 to TRBJ1-6; D is possibly TRBD1 (5 bases). Trimming stripped 4 bases from V and 2 bases from J, with 9 bases between. The CDR3 totals 15 residues. The germline V gene encodes CDR1 MGHRA and CDR2 YSYEKL.

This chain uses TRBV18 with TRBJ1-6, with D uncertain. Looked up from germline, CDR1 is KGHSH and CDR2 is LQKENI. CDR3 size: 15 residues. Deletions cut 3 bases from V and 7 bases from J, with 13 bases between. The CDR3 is CASSPRSLLNSPLHF. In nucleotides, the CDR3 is TGTGCCAGCTCACCTAGATCTCTCCTAAATTCACCCCTCCACTTT. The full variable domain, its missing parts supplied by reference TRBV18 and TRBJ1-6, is NAGVMQNPRHLVRRRGQEARLRCSPMKGHSHVYWYRQLPEEGLKFMVYLQKENIIDESGMPKERFSAEFPKEGPSILRIQQVVRGDSAAYFCASSPRSLLNSPLHFGNGTRLTVT.

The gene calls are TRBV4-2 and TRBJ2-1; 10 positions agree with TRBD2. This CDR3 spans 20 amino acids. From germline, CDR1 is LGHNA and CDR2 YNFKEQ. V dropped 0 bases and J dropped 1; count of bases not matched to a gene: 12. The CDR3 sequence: CASSQDARAGGPRSYNEQFF. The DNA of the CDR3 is TGTGCCAGCAGCCAAGATGCCCGAGCGGGGGGGCCAAGGTCCTACAATGAGCAGTTCTTC.

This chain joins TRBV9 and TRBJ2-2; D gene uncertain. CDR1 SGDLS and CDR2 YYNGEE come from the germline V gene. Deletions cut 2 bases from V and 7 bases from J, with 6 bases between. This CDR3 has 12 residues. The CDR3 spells CASSVGNGELFF. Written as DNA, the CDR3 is TGTGCCAGCAGCGTGGGTAACGGGGAGCTGTTTTTT.